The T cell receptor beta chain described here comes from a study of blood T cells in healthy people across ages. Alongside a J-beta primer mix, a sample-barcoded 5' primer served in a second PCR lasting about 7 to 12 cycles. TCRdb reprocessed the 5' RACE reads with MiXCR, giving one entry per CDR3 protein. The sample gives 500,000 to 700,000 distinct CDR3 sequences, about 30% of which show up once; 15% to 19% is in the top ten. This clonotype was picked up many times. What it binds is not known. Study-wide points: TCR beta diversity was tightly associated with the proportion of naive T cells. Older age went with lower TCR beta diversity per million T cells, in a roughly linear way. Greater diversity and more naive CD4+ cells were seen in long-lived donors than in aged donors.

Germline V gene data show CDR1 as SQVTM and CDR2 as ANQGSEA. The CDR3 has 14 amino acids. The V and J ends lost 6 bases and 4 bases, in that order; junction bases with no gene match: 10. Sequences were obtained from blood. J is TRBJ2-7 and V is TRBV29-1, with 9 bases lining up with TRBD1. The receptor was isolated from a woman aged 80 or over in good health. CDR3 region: CSVLGQGNSYEQYF. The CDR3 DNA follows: TGCAGCGTCCTCGGACAGGGGAATAGTTACGAGCAGTACTTC.